The next 4 T cell receptor beta chains were all read from a single sample in a study of immune evolution from preneoplasia to lung adenocarcinoma. Sequencing used immunoSEQ multiplex PCR; TCRdb keeps in-frame clones, though not all of them. The sample consists of about 6,600 clones, about 80% of them appearing once. The specimen was FFPE minimally invasive lung adenocarcinoma tissue. These TCRs come from a person aged 50-75 years with lung adenocarcinoma.

This chain links TRBV27 with TRBJ2-3; 9 nucleotides align to TRBD2. After removal of 5 bases from V and 7 bases from J, the junction contained 7 bases not matched to a gene. The germline CDR1 and CDR2 sequences are MNHEY and SMNVEV (reference sequence). The CDR3 sequence is 14 residues long. The CDR3 DNA follows: TGTGCCAGCAGTCCCGGGACTAGCTTCCATACGCAGTATTTT. This codes for CASSPGTSFHTQYF.

This rearrangement joins TRBV7-9 to TRBJ2-2; D gene uncertain. The germline gives CDR1 SEHNR, CDR2 FQNEAQ (reference sequence). The CDR3 contains 15 residues. V was pared by 3 bases and J by 0 bases, with 8 bases between. The CDR3 sequence: CASSFYQANTGELFF. The CDR3 DNA follows: TGTGCCAGCAGCTTTTATCAGGCGAACACCGGGGAGCTGTTTTTT. Variable domain in full (rest from reference TRBV7-9 and TRBJ2-2): DTGVSQNPRHKITKRGQNVTFRCDPISEHNRLYWYRQTLGQGPEFLTYFQNEAQLEKSRLLSDRFSAERPKGSFSTLEIQRTEQGDSAMYLCASSFYQANTGELFFGEGSRLTVL.

This chain joins TRBV27 and TRBJ2-3; possibly TRBD1 for D (6 bases). Germline V gives CDR1 MNHEY, CDR2 SMNVEV (reference sequence). The ends were cut back, 6 bases at V and 3 bases at J, with 10 bases in the middle. CDR3 length: 13 residues. CDR3 loop: CASSTGTTDTQYF. In DNA form, the CDR3 reads TGTGCCAGCAGCACGGGGACAACAGATACGCAGTATTTT.

The CDR3 reads CASGPGQVYWEGLNEQFF. The CDR3 DNA reads as TGTGCCAGCGGTCCGGGACAGGTCTACTGGGAGGGCCTGAATGAGCAGTTCTTC. The V and J genes are TRBV2 and TRBJ2-1, with D tentatively TRBD1 (8 bases). Germline assignment: CDR1 SNHLY and CDR2 FYNNEI. This CDR3 has 18 residues. Trimming stripped 8 bases from V and 7 bases from J, with 30 bases between.